The text below deals with one T cell receptor beta chain. Its specificity is not known. This specimen comes from a study of response to subunit inactivated influenza vaccine. V was pared by 4 bases and J by 4 bases, with 4 bases of the junction left unmatched. Germline assignment: CDR1 GTSNPN and CDR2 SVGIG (reference sequence). The CDR3 sequence is 13 residues long. Study outcomes and limitations: The authors proposed limited new T cell recruitment per seasonal influenza vaccination.

TCRdb reanalysed the RT-PCR reads using MiXCR and keeps one entry per CDR3 protein. The table records about 650,000 distinct CDR3 sequences, approximately 14% of them present only once. The sequence came from a man between 50 and 59 years old who received an inactivated influenza vaccine. The chain uses TRBV30 and TRBJ1-2; 9 bases agree with TRBD1. The source was PBMCs from blood, collected roughly 13 days after vaccination. The CDR3 loop reads CAWTRDRAYGYTF. The CDR3 DNA reads as TGTGCCTGGACCCGGGACAGGGCCTATGGCTACACCTTC.